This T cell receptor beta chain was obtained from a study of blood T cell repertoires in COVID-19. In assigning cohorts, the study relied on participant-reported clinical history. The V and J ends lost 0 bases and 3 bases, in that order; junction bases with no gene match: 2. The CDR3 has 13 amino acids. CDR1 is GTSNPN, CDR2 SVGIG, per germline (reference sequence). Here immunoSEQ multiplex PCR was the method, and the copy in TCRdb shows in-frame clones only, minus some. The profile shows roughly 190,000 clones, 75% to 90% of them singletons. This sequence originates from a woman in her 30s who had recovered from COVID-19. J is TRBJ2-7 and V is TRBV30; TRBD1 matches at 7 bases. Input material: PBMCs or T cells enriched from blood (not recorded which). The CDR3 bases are TGTGCCTGGAGTGTCGGACAGGTCTACGAGCAGTACTTC. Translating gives CAWSVGQVYEQYF.